These 8 T cell receptor beta chains were sequenced from one sample in a study of T-cell reconstitution after alpha-beta-depleted transplantation in children. Molecular barcoding with unique molecular identifiers was used for the TCRbeta library. One entry per CDR3 protein, called by TCRdb with MiXCR from the PCR reads. Of over 100,000 distinct CDR3 sequences in the sample, about a tenth are singletons; the top ten hold less than 40%. The specimen was PBMCs, collected before TCRalphabeta/CD19-depleted stem cell transplant. The receptors shown here come from a boy aged 2 to 10 with acute lymphoblastic leukemia, due to receive a stem cell transplant.

This clonotype has a count of ten or more. V gene TRBV20-1 combines with J gene TRBJ2-1, with D possibly being TRBD1 or TRBD2 (5 bases each). The CDR3 covers 17 residues. CDR1 and CDR2 from the germline V gene are DFQATT and SNEGSKA (reference sequence). With 0 bases removed from V and 7 bases from J, the gap between germline ends came to 22 bases. CDR3 DNA sequence: TGCAGTGCTAGAGATTCTCGCCGGGGACCCAGGTCAAATGAGCAGTTCTTC. Its translation: CSARDSRRGPRSNEQFF.

The CDR3 reads CASSQVSGSGSEQYF. CDR3 DNA sequence: TGCGCCAGCAGCCAAGTATCTGGAAGCGGGAGCGAGCAGTACTTC. The gene calls are TRBV4-1 and TRBJ2-7; TRBD2 agrees at 8 bases. The V gene's germline CDR1 is MGHRA and CDR2 YSYEKL. Trimming at V came to 1 base and at J to 6 bases, leaving 8 bases not matched to a gene. This CDR3 has 15 amino acids.

This clonotype was counted a few times. V usage is TRBV19 and J usage is TRBJ2-7, with 10 bases that match TRBD2. Germline lookup yields CDR1 LNHDA and CDR2 SQIVND (reference sequence). There are 15 residues in the CDR3. With 3 bases clipped from V and 4 bases from J, the junction kept 6 bases outside the gene matches. The chain's CDR3 is CASSIQAGGRYEQYF. As DNA, the CDR3 is TGTGCCAGTAGTATTCAAGCGGGAGGGCGGTACGAGCAGTACTTC.

The chain joins TRBV6-1 to TRBJ2-7; the match to TRBD1 covers 10 bases. The germline CDR1 and CDR2 sequences are MNHNS and SASEGT. This CDR3 has 14 amino acids. The ends lost 8 bases at V and 4 bases at J; junction bases unmatched: 8. CDR3 residues: CASPTGGQGYEQYF. The CDR3 nucleotides are TGTGCCAGCCCAACGGGGGGACAGGGGTACGAGCAGTACTTC.

This clonotype was seen a few times. The chain has TRBV6-5 and TRBJ2-6; D may be TRBD1 (5 bases). The V gene's germline CDR1 is MNHEY and CDR2 SVGAGI. V was cut by 10 bases and J by 0 bases, with 19 bases left in between. There are 17 residues in the CDR3. CDR3 in amino acids: CATSRGADSSGANVLTF. Written as DNA, the CDR3 is TGTGCCACCTCCAGAGGCGCCGACAGCTCTGGGGCCAACGTCCTGACTTTC.

This clonotype was seen more than once but under ten times. Just one base apart from a much larger clone, this may be a read error. The chain links TRBV20-1 to TRBJ1-2; 9 bases align to TRBD1. The CDR3 contains 13 residues. The V and J ends lost 1 base and 7 bases, in that order; junction bases with no gene match: 4. The germline CDR1 and CDR2 sequences are DFQATT and SNEGSKA (reference sequence). The CDR3 region is CSARGGTGTGYTF. The CDR3 bases are TGCAGTGCTAGAGGCGGGACAGGGACTGGCTACACCTTC.

This clonotype was counted a few times. The chain uses TRBV12-3 or TRBV12-4 and TRBJ2-7, with a tentative D call TRBD1 (5 bases). The V end lost 4 bases, the J end lost 2 bases, and 12 bases lay between the germline ends. The CDR3 sequence is 14 residues long. CDR3 in amino acids: CASSSQGGPYEQYF. CDR3 sequence (DNA): TGTGCCAGCAGTTCCCAGGGCGGACCCTACGAGCAGTACTTC.

This clonotype occurred many times. The chain carries TRBV20-1 and TRBJ2-1; tentatively, D is TRBD2 (6 bases). V was clipped by 5 bases and J by 6 bases, with 14 bases between them. The CDR3 has 13 amino acids. The germline V gene has CDR1 DFQATT and CDR2 SNEGSKA (reference sequence). CDR3 protein: CSAPEGVPNEQFF. The CDR3 nucleotides are TGCAGTGCTCCGGAGGGAGTACCCAATGAGCAGTTCTTC.